The source of this T cell receptor beta chain is a study of blood T cell repertoires in COVID-19. V was shortened by 2 bases and J by 5 bases, with 16 bases between the two germline ends. Germline loops: CDR1 SGHNT, CDR2 YYREEE (reference sequence). CDR3 length equals 16 residues. Method: immunoSEQ multiplex PCR; TCRdb's copy keeps in-frame clones and lacks some. The top ten hold about 8.1% of the sample, which has some 16,000 clones, roughly 77% seen once. The clonotype was recovered from a man in his 60s with acute or convalescent COVID-19. V usage is TRBV5-4 and J usage is TRBJ1-4; tentative D call: TRBD1 (6 bases). The sample consisted of peripheral blood. CDR3: CASSLKKQGENEKLFF. CDR3 in DNA: TGTGCCAGCAGCTTAAAAAAACAGGGTGAAAATGAAAAACTGTTTTTT.